Sequencing of this T cell receptor (beta chain) was carried out in a study of control samples from healthy donors and cancer patients. The CDR3 is 14 residues long. J gave up 6 bases and V 1 base, and 3 bases lay outside the gene matches. Germline CDR1 MGHDK, CDR2 SYGVNS. The method was immunoSEQ multiplex PCR; TCRdb's version includes in-frame clones alone and lacks a portion of them. Found here are over 80,000 clones, around four fifths of them singletons; the top ten hold roughly 19%. The V call is TRBV25-1, the J call TRBJ2-3; 8 positions agree with TRBD2. The receptor was isolated from a man aged 30 to 39 in good health. Specimen: blood. The CDR3 bases are TGTGCCAGCAGTGAATGGTCTAGCGGGGATACGCAGTATTTT. Residues: CASSEWSSGDTQYF. The full variable domain, in which reference TRBV25-1 and TRBJ2-3 provide the parts outside the CDR3, is EADIYQTPRYLVIGTGKKITLECSQTMGHDKMYWYQQDPGMELHLIHYSYGVNSTEKGDLSSESTVSRIRTEHFPLTLESARPSHTSQYLCASSEWSSGDTQYFGPGTRLTVL.